This T cell receptor (beta chain) emerged from a study of shared clonotypes between healthy human individuals. TCRdb keeps only in-frame clones here, not all; method: immunoSEQ multiplex PCR. This sample yields about half a million clones, of which roughly 80% are seen a single time; roughly 13% belongs to the top ten. About this clone itself: A far larger clone is one base from this, pointing to a likely read error.

The sequenced material came from PBMCs. The TCR comes from a woman aged 40 to 50 in good health. Some clones in this sample may be carry-over from other donors' samples.

The DNA of the CDR3 is TGTGCCAGCTCACAATGGACAGGGCGGATCTCTGGGGCCAACGTCCTGACTTTC. This codes for CASSQWTGRISGANVLTF. The chain uses TRBV18 and TRBJ2-6; 8 bases align to TRBD1. CDR3 length: 18 amino acids. Per the germline V gene, CDR1 is KGHSH and CDR2 is LQKENI. The V gene end was trimmed by 4 bases and the J gene end by 0 bases; junction bases not matched to a gene: 8.